These 22 T cell receptor beta chains were all obtained from the same sample, sequenced in a study of T-cell memory formation after mild COVID-19 (dated by TCRdb to the early 2020s). The library was generated by 5' RACE. Sequencing took place on an Illumina NovaSeq 6000. In-frame beta chains were kept once TCRdb had trimmed the public reads at Q25 with fastp and called clones with MiXCR. CDR3 protein duplicates are merged, each entry listing the most common genes and DNA. The sample table shows around 340,000 distinct CDR3 sequences, and around a fifth are seen once. About an eighth of the sample lies in the top ten. Sample: PBMCs or a T cell subset sorted from them (not recorded which). Receptors originate from an adult woman who had mild COVID-19 (a few samples of this study predate the infection). The sample titles of this study are shuffled in the database, so cell type and time point are left out; the donor was told from shared clones.

This clonotype was observed a few times. This chain joins TRBV6-1 and TRBJ1-3; a possible D gene is TRBD1 (6 bases). V lost 10 bases to trimming and J lost 4 bases, with 17 bases between them. Germline V gene data show CDR1 as MNHNS and CDR2 as SASEGT. The CDR3 is 14 residues long. CDR3 region: CATFLQGFGNTIYF. Written as DNA, the CDR3 is TGTGCCACCTTTTTACAGGGATTCGGAAACACCATATATTTT.

The rearrangement links TRBV5-1 to TRBJ2-3; D perhaps matches TRBD2 (5 bases). The length of the CDR3 is 14 residues. CDR1 SGHRS and CDR2 YFSETQ come from the germline V gene. V lost 3 bases to trimming and J lost 2 bases, with 10 bases between them. The CDR3 is CASSSRDPTDTQYF. The DNA for the CDR3 is TGCGCCAGCAGCTCCCGGGATCCCACAGATACGCAGTATTTT.

J is TRBJ1-2 and V is TRBV5-1, with D possibly being TRBD1 (5 bases). Trimming stripped 3 bases from V and 3 bases from J, with 15 bases between. Per the germline V gene, CDR1 is SGHRS and CDR2 is YFSETQ. The CDR3 length is 15 residues. This chain's CDR3 is CASSSGTAEDYGYTF. CDR3 nucleotides: TGCGCCAGCAGCTCTGGGACTGCTGAAGACTATGGCTACACCTTC.

A few counts support this clonotype. The chain is built from TRBV12-3 or TRBV12-4 and TRBJ2-7, with 7 positions matching TRBD2. This CDR3 region has 16 residues. V dropped 3 bases and J dropped 7; count of bases not matched to a gene: 15. In DNA, the CDR3 is TGTGCCAGCAGTTTTCAGAGCGGGACGGGGTTGAGGGAGCAGTACTTC. Translating it yields CASSFQSGTGLREQYF.

The rearrangement joins TRBV7-2 to TRBJ2-3, with D possibly matching TRBD1 (6 bases). This CDR3 has 15 residues. V lost 5 bases and J 6 bases, leaving 18 bases between the germline ends. The V gene's germline CDR1 is SGHTA and CDR2 FQGNSA. The CDR3 DNA is TGTGCCAGCAGCACCCTCAGGGGAGTAAGGGATACGCAGTATTTT. Its protein product is CASSTLRGVRDTQYF.

This clonotype was counted only a few times. The rearrangement links TRBV7-9 to TRBJ2-7; 8 bases line up with TRBD1. Germline CDR1 is SEHNR and CDR2 is FQNEAQ (reference sequence). The CDR3 length is 13 residues. Unmatched junction bases numbered 5, after V lost 3 bases and J lost 7 bases. The CDR3 protein is CASSLDRAGEQYF. CDR3 DNA: TGTGCCAGCAGCTTGGACAGGGCGGGTGAGCAGTACTTC.

The chain has TRBV5-1 and TRBJ2-1, with D hard to call. Germline CDR1 and CDR2: SGHRS and YFSETQ. This CDR3 has 15 amino acids. Trimming removed 0 bases from V and 9 bases from J, with 16 bases in between. As DNA, the CDR3 is TGCGCCAGCAGCTTGGCCGTTCGAGTGGCCAGTGAGCAGTTCTTC. This sequence encodes CASSLAVRVASEQFF.

V is TRBV19 and J is TRBJ1-6; TRBD1 agrees at 7 bases. The germline gives CDR1 LNHDA, CDR2 SQIVND (reference sequence). J gave up 7 bases and V 4 bases, and 7 bases lay outside the gene matches. The CDR3 covers 15 residues. CDR3 protein: CASSTFGQANSPLHF. Written as DNA, the CDR3 is TGTGCCAGTAGTACCTTCGGACAGGCAAATTCACCCCTCCACTTT.

The rearrangement uses TRBV7-3 and TRBJ2-7, with 8 bases lining up with TRBD1. V shed 2 bases and J 4 bases; nucleotides not matched to a gene: 4. In germline, CDR1 is SGHTA, CDR2 FQGTGA. The CDR3 totals 14 residues. CDR3 nucleotide sequence: TGTGCCAGCAGCTTAGCAGGGGGCCAATACGAGCAGTACTTC. Residues: CASSLAGGQYEQYF.

This clonotype was seen only a few times. This sequence joins TRBV7-2 and TRBJ2-7, with D maybe TRBD2 (5 bases). The germline gives CDR1 SGHTA, CDR2 FQGNSA. The CDR3 length is 12 residues. V lost 3 bases to trimming and J lost 7 bases, with 10 bases between them. CDR3 region: CASSFYGLEQYF. CDR3 bases: TGTGCCAGCAGCTTCTACGGACTGGAGCAGTACTTC.

The genes are TRBV12-5 and TRBJ1-5; D remains unclear. V was clipped by 2 bases and J by 6 bases, with 5 bases between them. From germline, CDR1 is LGHNT and CDR2 FRNRAP. The CDR3 spans 12 residues. This CDR3 is CASGLCCQPQHF. The CDR3 DNA follows: TGTGCTAGTGGTTTGTGCTGTCAGCCCCAGCATTTT.

The chain links TRBV12-3 or TRBV12-4 to TRBJ2-5; 13 bases are shared with TRBD2. This CDR3 has 15 amino acids. Trimming cost V 8 bases and J 5 bases; bases outside gene matches: 8. The CDR3 nucleotides read TGTGCCAGCGGGGGGGGGACTAGCGGGATTGAGACCCAGTACTTC. Translated, it gives CASGGGTSGIETQYF.

This chain connects TRBV12-3 or TRBV12-4 to TRBJ2-4; 10 bases are shared with TRBD1. This CDR3 is 14 amino acids long. V gave up 5 bases and J gave up 8 bases; unmatched junction bases: 6. CDR3 DNA sequence: TGTGCCAGCAGTCACCGGGACAGGGGTGACATTCAGTACTTC. This codes for CASSHRDRGDIQYF.

This clonotype was counted ten times or more. The chain joins TRBV7-8 to TRBJ2-4; perhaps D is TRBD1 or TRBD2 (6 bases each). Trimming left V 6 bases short and J 0 bases short, with 18 bases between. Germline lookup yields CDR1 SGHVS and CDR2 FQNEAQ. The CDR3 totals 17 residues. The DNA for the CDR3 is TGTGCCAGCAGTTGGAGGGCGACAGGAATAGCCAAAAACATTCAGTACTTC. It specifies CASSWRATGIAKNIQYF. Full variable domain (missing parts from reference TRBV7-8 and TRBJ2-4): GAGVSQSPRYKVAKRGQDVALRCDPISGHVSLFWYQQALGQGPEFLTYFQNEAQLDKSGLPSDRFFAERPEGSVSTLKIQRTQQEDSAVYLCASSWRATGIAKNIQYFGAGTRLSVL.

The rearrangement uses TRBV10-3 and TRBJ2-1; D may be TRBD1 (6 bases). The V gene lost 8 bases and the J gene lost 2 bases, with 13 bases spanning the gap. CDR1 ENHRY and CDR2 SYGVKD come from the germline V gene. This CDR3 contains 14 residues. The chain's CDR3 is CAISPAGAYNEQFF. Written as DNA, the CDR3 is TGTGCCATCTCACCAGCAGGGGCCTACAATGAGCAGTTCTTC.

The sample holds one count of this clonotype. The chain links TRBV27 to TRBJ2-1; D may be TRBD2 (5 bases). The CDR3 totals 17 residues. V gave up 5 bases and J gave up 2 bases, with 19 bases separating them. The germline V gene encodes CDR1 MNHEY and CDR2 SMNVEV (reference sequence). The CDR3 nucleotides are TGTGCCAGCAGTCCGCGGGTAGGACTCTCCCCCTACAATGAGCAGTTCTTC. The encoded protein is CASSPRVGLSPYNEQFF.

The CDR3 coding sequence is TGCAGCGTTGCACTAGCAGTCTCCTACAATGAGCAGTTCTTC. Residues: CSVALAVSYNEQFF. The chain employs TRBV29-1 and TRBJ2-1; D possibly corresponds to TRBD2 (6 bases). CDR3 size: 14 residues. Germline CDR1 and CDR2: SQVTM and ANQGSEA. Between the trimmed V and J ends, which lost 4 bases and 0 bases, there was a span of 10 bases.

The V gene is TRBV5-5, the J gene TRBJ1-6; D is unclear. The CDR3 is 11 amino acids. Trimming left V 3 bases short and J 14 bases short, with 9 bases between. CDR1 is SGHKS, CDR2 YYEKEE, per germline (reference sequence). The CDR3: CASSSSLALHF. CDR3 nucleotide sequence: TGTGCCAGCAGCTCTTCTCTGGCCCTCCACTTT.

This clonotype is a singleton in its sample. The chain links TRBV3-1 to TRBJ2-7; D unresolved. Germline values: CDR1 LGHDT, CDR2 YNNKEL (reference sequence). V gave up 4 bases and J gave up 3 bases, with 19 bases separating them. The CDR3 runs to 16 residues. Here the CDR3 reads CASSPFAPGQFYEQYF. CDR3 DNA: TGTGCCAGCAGCCCCTTTGCTCCGGGCCAGTTCTACGAGCAGTACTTC.

There are a few counts of this clonotype. This rearrangement joins TRBV20-1 to TRBJ2-5; D gene uncertain. This CDR3 has 10 amino acids. The V end lost 6 bases, the J end lost 3 bases, and 5 bases lay between the germline ends. Germline V gene sequence: CDR1 DFQATT, CDR2 SNEGSKA (reference sequence). CDR3 DNA: TGCAGTGCCAGGAAAGAGACCCAGTACTTC. This codes for CSARKETQYF.

In the case of this clonotype: Being one base from a much bigger clone, this may be a read error. J is TRBJ1-1 and V is TRBV6-2 or TRBV6-3, with D possibly TRBD1 on 5 matching bases. This CDR3 is built from 13 residues. With 2 bases removed from V and 5 bases from J, the gap between germline ends came to 9 bases. Germline CDR1 reads MNHEY; CDR2 reads SVGEGT. CDR3 loop: CASSYEGWTEAFF. Here the CDR3 DNA reads TGTGCCAGCAGTTACGAGGGGTGGACTGAAGCTTTCTTT.

The chain joins TRBV7-2 to TRBJ2-1; D not certain. Germline V CDR1 and CDR2: SGHTA, FQGNSA. V shed 1 base and J shed 9 bases, with 7 bases lying between them. This CDR3 is built from 12 residues. The CDR3 protein is CASSLGLVEQFF. For the CDR3, the DNA is TGTGCCAGCAGCTTAGGGCTGGTTGAGCAGTTCTTC.